The 17 T cell receptor beta chains given below trace back to one sample, sequenced in a study of human thymus T cells. The thymus tissue came from resections taken during corrective heart surgery. Sequencing used immunoSEQ multiplex PCR; TCRdb keeps in-frame clones, though not all of them. Of about 130,000 clones listed, about 93% are singletons. The sequenced material came from thymus tissue. All receptors derive from a boy under two years old with a congenital heart defect but otherwise immunologically healthy.

V gene TRBV10-3 combines with J gene TRBJ1-2; 11 bases map to TRBD1. V trimming: 6 bases; J trimming: 8 bases; junction bases outside the gene matches: 14. Germline V lookup: CDR1 ENHRY, CDR2 SYGVKD. The CDR3 runs 16 residues. CDR3 coding DNA: TGTGCCATCAGAGACGGTCTAGGACAGGGGGCGCGCGGCTACACCTTC. Translating gives CAIRDGLGQGARGYTF.

V usage is TRBV28 and J usage is TRBJ1-3; 7 bases fit TRBD1. This CDR3 contains 17 residues. Germline CDR1 is MDHEN and CDR2 is SYDVKM. V dropped 5 bases and J dropped 5; count of bases not matched to a gene: 15. The CDR3 reads CASSLTGSINGRNTIYF. The CDR3 DNA is TGTGCCAGCAGTCTGACAGGGAGTATTAATGGGAGAAACACCATATATTTT.

DNA of the CDR3: TGCGCCAGCAGCCGAAGCGACAGGGGTCTCATGAACACTGAAGCTTTCTTT. Translating it yields CASSRSDRGLMNTEAFF. The chain couples TRBV4-3 to TRBJ1-1; 8 positions agree with TRBD1. The CDR3 totals 17 residues. J was trimmed by 0 bases and V by 4 bases; bases with no gene match: 10. Germline CDR1 is LGHNA and CDR2 is YSLEER.

The genes are TRBV4-1 and TRBJ1-5; no reliable D call. Looked up from germline, CDR1 is MGHRA and CDR2 is YSYEKL. V was shortened by 0 bases and J by 7 bases, with 7 bases between the two germline ends. The CDR3 loop spans 13 amino acids. The CDR3 is CASSQDRAQPQHF. DNA for the CDR3: TGCGCCAGCAGCCAAGATCGGGCGCAGCCCCAGCATTTT.

This clone has a single count. The CDR3 loop reads CASSPDSPQETQYF. CDR3 bases: TGTGCCAGCAGTCCAGACAGCCCCCAAGAGACCCAGTACTTC. This sequence joins TRBV28 and TRBJ2-5; tentative D call: TRBD1 (5 bases). The CDR3 has 14 amino acids. The germline V and J ends were trimmed by 5 bases and 1 base, with 11 bases remaining between them. CDR1 is MDHEN and CDR2 is SYDVKM in the germline V gene. The full variable domain, in which reference TRBV28 and TRBJ2-5 provide the parts outside the CDR3, is DVKVTQSSRYLVKRTGEKVFLECVQDMDHENMFWYRQDPGLGLRLIYFSYDVKMKEKGDIPEGYSVSREKKERFSLILESASTNQTSMYLCASSPDSPQETQYFGPGTRLLVL.

V is TRBV2 and J is TRBJ2-3; no firm D call. The CDR3 contains 14 residues. The ends were cut back, 3 bases at V and 2 bases at J, with 9 bases in the middle. Germline V gives CDR1 SNHLY, CDR2 FYNNEI. This CDR3 reads CASSDSGPTDTQYF. The CDR3 coding sequence is TGTGCCAGCAGTGATTCCGGACCCACAGATACGCAGTATTTT. The full variable domain, with the rest looked up from reference TRBV2 and TRBJ2-3, is EPEVTQTPSHQVTQMGQEVILRCVPISNHLYFYWYRQILGQKVEFLVSFYNNEISEKSEIFDDQFSVERPDGSNFTLKIRSTKLEDSAMYFCASSDSGPTDTQYFGPGTRLTVL.

V is TRBV6-1 and J is TRBJ2-7; D call uncertain. V lost 1 base and J 5 bases, leaving 15 bases between the germline ends. This CDR3 spans 15 amino acids. Germline V gives CDR1 MNHNS, CDR2 SASEGT. The CDR3 loop is CASSEGDPSTDEQYF. DNA for the CDR3: TGTGCCAGCAGTGAAGGGGATCCATCAACCGACGAGCAGTACTTC.

This chain connects TRBV6-4 to TRBJ2-3; D remains unclear. Germline-derived CDR1 and CDR2 are MRHNA and SNTAGT. CDR3 length equals 13 residues. The ends were cut back, 2 bases at V and 0 bases at J, with 3 bases in the middle. The CDR3 protein is CASSDPSTDTQYF. The CDR3 DNA sequence: TGTGCCAGCAGTGACCCCAGCACAGATACGCAGTATTTT.

V gene TRBV19 combines with J gene TRBJ1-5; D gene unclear. Germline CDR1 reads LNHDA; CDR2 reads SQIVND (reference sequence). CDR3 length: 13 amino acids. Trimming removed 7 bases from V and 6 bases from J, with 13 bases in between. CDR3 protein: CASTGTTRQPQHF. In DNA form, the CDR3 reads TGTGCCAGTACCGGAACCACGCGTCAGCCCCAGCATTTT.

J is TRBJ1-6 and V is TRBV28; D perhaps matches TRBD1 (6 bases). The germline V gene has CDR1 MDHEN and CDR2 SYDVKM. Trimming took 7 bases from V and 19 from J, leaving 17 bases between them. There are 11 residues in the CDR3. DNA of the CDR3: TGTGCCAGCACCTCTAGGGGAGGGGGACACTTT. This codes for CASTSRGGGHF.

J is TRBJ2-3 and V is TRBV5-5; 8 bases agree with TRBD2. V shed 4 bases and J 5 bases; nucleotides not matched to a gene: 6. Germline V gene lookup returns CDR1 SGHKS and CDR2 YYEKEE (reference sequence). This CDR3 has 14 amino acids. CDR3 nucleotide sequence: TGTGCCAGCAGCAGCGGCGGGGGGCTAGATACGCAGTATTTT. This codes for CASSSGGGLDTQYF. The complete variable domain, with remaining parts taken from reference TRBV5-5 and TRBJ2-3, reads DAGVTQSPTHLIKTRGQQVTLRCSPISGHKSVSWYQQVLGQGPQFIFQYYEKEERGRGNFPDRFSARQFPNYSSELNVNALLLGDSALYLCASSSGGGLDTQYFGPGTRLTVL.

The V gene is TRBV5-1, the J gene TRBJ1-1, with D possibly matching TRBD1 (5 bases). Trimming took off 0 bases at V and 0 bases at J, with 12 bases between the two ends. The germline CDR1 and CDR2 sequences are SGHRS and YFSETQ. The CDR3 loop spans 16 amino acids. The CDR3 bases are TGCGCCAGCAGCTTGGCGAGGGGAGGAATGAACACTGAAGCTTTCTTT. Translating it yields CASSLARGGMNTEAFF.

The chain uses TRBV11-2 and TRBJ1-2, with 9 bases identical to TRBD1. The CDR3 covers 14 residues. The germline V gene has CDR1 SGHAT and CDR2 FQNNGV. V was clipped by 5 bases and J by 8 bases; unmatched bases: 9. The CDR3 here is CASSPVTGGGGYTF. The CDR3 coding sequence is TGTGCCAGCAGCCCGGTGACAGGGGGAGGGGGCTACACCTTC.

The chain uses TRBV19 and TRBJ2-1; D might be TRBD2 (5 bases). This CDR3 is built from 11 residues. The V gene lost 5 bases and the J gene lost 7 bases, with 6 bases spanning the gap. Per the germline V gene, CDR1 is LNHDA and CDR2 is SQIVND (reference sequence). The CDR3 sequence is CASSRGNEQFF. The CDR3, as DNA: TGTGCCAGTAGTCGGGGAAATGAGCAGTTCTTC.

V is TRBV4-1 and J is TRBJ1-1, with D possibly matching TRBD1 (5 bases). Germline CDR1 is MGHRA and CDR2 is YSYEKL. There are 12 residues in the CDR3. V lost 1 base and J lost 7, with 7 bases in between. The CDR3 DNA reads TGCGCCAGCAGCCAAGTTGGGGGTGAAGCTTTCTTT. It yields the protein CASSQVGGEAFF.

This clone has just one count. The rearrangement joins TRBV2 to TRBJ2-7; D gene unclear. This CDR3 has 12 amino acids. V was pared by 5 bases and J by 1 base, with 6 bases between. Germline CDR1 SNHLY, CDR2 FYNNEI. The CDR3 loop reads CASSQTSYEQYF. The CDR3, as DNA: TGTGCCAGCAGTCAGACGTCCTACGAGCAGTACTTC.

The chain is built from TRBV4-2 and TRBJ1-5; D uncertain. From germline, CDR1 is LGHNA and CDR2 YNFKEQ. This CDR3 region has 17 residues. With 3 bases removed from V and 0 bases from J, the gap between germline ends came to 15 bases. The CDR3 coding sequence is TGTGCCAGCAGCCAGGGTTCTGGGCCTGATAGCAATCAGCCCCAGCATTTT. It specifies CASSQGSGPDSNQPQHF.